A single sample gave rise to the 5 T cell receptor beta chains below, sequenced in a study of spatial heterogeneity in lung cancer. Time point denoted: sample taken at primary tumor resection. TCRdb fed the 5' RACE reads into MiXCR, producing one record per CDR3 protein. The repertoire holds 60,000 or so distinct CDR3 sequences, with roughly 6.4% as singletons. The specimen comprised PBMCs, sampled at surgery. The receptors were sampled from a female donor with early-stage non-small cell lung cancer.

This clonotype was detected ten times or more. CDR3 protein: CASSQIWGTGELFF. Here the CDR3 DNA reads TGTGCCAGCAGCCAAATTTGGGGGACCGGGGAGCTGTTTTTT. This chain links TRBV14 with TRBJ2-2, with D perhaps being TRBD1 or TRBD2 (5 bases each). Trimming left V 2 bases short and J 5 bases short, with 9 bases between. Germline V gene sequence: CDR1 SGHDN, CDR2 FVKESK. CDR3 length equals 14 residues.

This clonotype was counted at least ten times. V usage is TRBV12-3 or TRBV12-4 and J usage is TRBJ1-3; 9 nucleotides match TRBD1. Trimming removed 5 bases from V and 1 base from J; junction bases left unmatched: 0. The CDR3 spans 14 residues. CDR3 bases: TGTGCCAGCAGTGGACAGGGGTCTGGAAACACCATATATTTT. Translating gives CASSGQGSGNTIYF.

As for this clonotype: This may be a read error: a much more frequent sequence differs by one nucleotide. Likely a read error: the CDR3 ends without its conserved phenylalanine or tryptophan. This chain uses TRBV6-5 with TRBJ2-5; 9 bases are shared with TRBD1. Germline V gives CDR1 MNHEY, CDR2 SVGAGI. This CDR3 is 16 amino acids long. V lost 6 bases and J lost 1; bases outside the gene matches: 9. The CDR3 DNA sequence: TGTGCCAGCAGCCTGACAGGGGGGGTTGTCCAAGAGACCCAGTACTCC. It is translated as CASSLTGGVVQETQYS.

This clonotype was observed at least ten times. The chain is built from TRBV4-1 and TRBJ1-6; D gene uncertain. Germline V gene sequence: CDR1 MGHRA, CDR2 YSYEKL. This CDR3 has 16 amino acids. V lost 0 bases to trimming and J lost 6 bases, with 12 bases between them. The CDR3 protein is CASSQDSLGSNSPLHF. CDR3 in DNA: TGCGCCAGCAGCCAAGATTCTTTGGGGAGTAATTCACCCCTCCACTTT.

The V call is TRBV7-3, the J call TRBJ2-3; weak D call: TRBD1 (6 bases). Germline lookup yields CDR1 SGHTA and CDR2 FQGTGA. The CDR3 has 15 amino acids. V lost 2 bases and J 6 bases, leaving 15 bases between the germline ends. The CDR3 sequence: CASSLWGLREDTQYF. DNA of the CDR3: TGTGCCAGCAGCTTATGGGGGCTAAGGGAGGATACGCAGTATTTT.